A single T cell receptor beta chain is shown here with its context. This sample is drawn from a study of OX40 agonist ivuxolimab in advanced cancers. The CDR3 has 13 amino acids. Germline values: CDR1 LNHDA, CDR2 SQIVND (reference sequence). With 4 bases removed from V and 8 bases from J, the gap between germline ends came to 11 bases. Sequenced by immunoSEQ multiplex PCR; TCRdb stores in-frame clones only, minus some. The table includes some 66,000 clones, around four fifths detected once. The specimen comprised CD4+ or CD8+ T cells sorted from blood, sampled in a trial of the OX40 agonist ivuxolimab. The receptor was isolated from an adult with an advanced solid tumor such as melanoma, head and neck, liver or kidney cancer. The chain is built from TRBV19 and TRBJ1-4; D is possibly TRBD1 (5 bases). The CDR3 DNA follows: TGTGCCAGTAGTAGGGAGGGGTTGGAAAAACTGTTTTTT. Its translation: CASSREGLEKLFF.